The 28 T cell receptor beta chains listed next were all sequenced from one sample in a study of cytomegalovirus exposure and HLA in healthy donors (TCRdb year 2017). The library was produced with the immunoSEQ multiplex PCR assay. For the multiplex PCR, a mixture combining 60 forward primers for TCR Vbeta segments and 13 reverse primers for TCR Jbeta segments was used. The immuneACCESS repertoire file appears here via TCRdb, limited to in-frame rearrangements. These files lack a portion of the clones; in checked studies, under half of the deficit traces to unresolved V genes, and the cause of the others is not known. For this sample the table gives under 150,000 clones, of which around 69% were detected only once. The top ten constitute about 3% of the sample. Input material: PBMCs. Every receptor here comes from a human donor in good health.

This clone was observed a few times. The gene calls are TRBV4-2 and TRBJ2-3; D is possibly TRBD2 (5 bases). Germline loops: CDR1 LGHNA, CDR2 YNFKEQ. Trimming shortened V by 4 bases and J by 6 bases, and 8 bases separated the two germline ends. The CDR3 is 12 residues long. In DNA form, the CDR3 reads TGTGCCAGCAGCCCCGGAGGCGATACGCAGTATTTT. Protein sequence: CASSPGGDTQYF.

This clone was found once. The V call is TRBV7-9, the J call TRBJ2-3; possible D gene TRBD2, 5 bases. The V gene lost 0 bases and the J gene lost 1 base, with 5 bases spanning the gap. Germline loops: CDR1 SEHNR, CDR2 FQNEAQ (reference sequence). CDR3 size: 14 residues. The DNA for the CDR3 is TGTGCCAGCAGCTTAGCGCGGGGCACAGATACGCAGTATTTT. The encoded protein is CASSLARGTDTQYF. The whole variable domain, remainder taken from reference TRBV7-9 and TRBJ2-3, is DTGVSQNPRHKITKRGQNVTFRCDPISEHNRLYWYRQTLGQGPEFLTYFQNEAQLEKSRLLSDRFSAERPKGSFSTLEIQRTEQGDSAMYLCASSLARGTDTQYFGPGTRLTVL.

This chain uses TRBV7-2 with TRBJ1-1; 7 nucleotides match TRBD1. Germline V gives CDR1 SGHTA, CDR2 FQGNSA. The CDR3 is made up of 13 amino acids. J lost 5 bases, V lost 6 bases, and 6 bases had no gene match. CDR3 nucleotides: TGTGCCAGCAGGCCACAGGGGAGGACTGAAGCTTTCTTT. Its protein product is CASRPQGRTEAFF.

The chain has TRBV19 and TRBJ2-7; possible D gene TRBD2, 6 bases. The CDR3 contains 10 residues. The V gene's germline CDR1 is LNHDA and CDR2 SQIVND (reference sequence). CDR3 sequence: CAAGGNEQYF. CDR3 DNA: TGTGCGGCTGGGGGGAACGAGCAGTACTTC.

This clone has more than one count but fewer than ten. The genes are TRBV5-6 and TRBJ2-1; the D is unclear. V was trimmed by 4 bases and J by 0 bases, leaving 8 bases between them. Germline V lookup: CDR1 SGHDT, CDR2 YYEEEE. This CDR3 has 14 amino acids. CDR3 residues: CASSSQISYNEQFF. In DNA form, the CDR3 reads TGTGCCAGCAGCAGCCAAATCTCCTACAATGAGCAGTTCTTC.

In this sample, this clone turned up a few times. The V gene is TRBV19, the J gene TRBJ1-2, with TRBD1 matching over 8 bases. Losses at the gene ends were 2 bases for V and 8 bases for J; bases not matched to a gene: 10. Germline CDR1 is LNHDA and CDR2 is SQIVND (reference sequence). CDR3 size: 15 residues. CDR3 coding DNA: TGTGCCAGTAGTATAACCCCCCAGGGGGCGGGCGGCTACACCTTC. This gives the protein CASSITPQGAGGYTF.

This clone was seen a single time. The V and J genes are TRBV2 and TRBJ2-1; 13 nucleotides match TRBD2. V lost 7 bases and J lost 0; bases outside the gene matches: 12. This CDR3 is built from 19 residues. CDR1 and CDR2 from the germline V gene are SNHLY and FYNNEI. The CDR3 sequence is CASTRRGLAGLTSYNEQFF. The CDR3 DNA reads TGTGCCAGCACGAGAAGGGGACTAGCGGGGTTGACCTCCTACAATGAGCAGTTCTTC.

The chain carries TRBV12-5 and TRBJ2-1, with TRBD2 matching 13 bases. The germline gives CDR1 LGHNT, CDR2 FRNRAP. The junction had 3 bases not matched to a gene; V was cut back by 3 bases and J by 4 bases. This CDR3 contains 16 residues. CDR3 residues: CASGFKLAGGYNEQFF. CDR3 DNA sequence: TGTGCTAGTGGTTTTAAACTAGCGGGAGGGTACAATGAGCAGTTCTTC.

V is TRBV5-6 and J is TRBJ2-7; 10 bases match TRBD1. The length of the CDR3 is 15 residues. J lost 3 bases, V lost 1 base, and 4 bases had no gene match. CDR1 is SGHDT, CDR2 YYEEEE, per germline. The CDR3 DNA reads as TGTGCCAGCAGCTTGCCGGGACAGGGGTTCTACGAGCAGTACTTC. Translating gives CASSLPGQGFYEQYF.

The gene calls are TRBV7-9 and TRBJ1-3; D perhaps matches TRBD1 (5 bases). From germline, CDR1 is SEHNR and CDR2 FQNEAQ (reference sequence). V was pared by 3 bases and J by 2 bases, with 11 bases between. The CDR3 extends over 15 amino acids. The chain's CDR3 is CASSLGGTTGNTIYF. CDR3 bases: TGTGCCAGCAGCTTGGGGGGGACGACTGGAAACACCATATATTTT.

This clone was observed a handful of times. The V and J genes are TRBV27 and TRBJ2-3, with a possible D match to TRBD2 (7 bases). V dropped 4 bases and J dropped 4 bases, with 15 bases sitting between them. Germline values: CDR1 MNHEY, CDR2 SMNVEV (reference sequence). The CDR3 has 15 amino acids. CDR3 in amino acids: CASSSVGGPPDTQYF. CDR3 nucleotide sequence: TGTGCCAGCAGTTCTGTGGGGGGGCCCCCAGATACGCAGTATTTT.

The chain joins TRBV7-6 to TRBJ1-1; no firm D call. Trimming stripped 3 bases from V and 0 bases from J, with 11 bases between. Germline V gene sequence: CDR1 SGHVS, CDR2 FNYEAQ. The CDR3 covers 15 residues. CDR3 sequence: CASSFGRALNTEAFF. The CDR3 bases are TGTGCCAGCAGCTTTGGGCGGGCTTTGAACACTGAAGCTTTCTTT.

CDR3 in amino acids: CASSSGGEKLFF. CDR3 bases: TGTGCCAGCAGCTCGGGGGGGGAAAAACTGTTTTTT. This chain connects TRBV7-9 to TRBJ1-4; perhaps TRBD1 as D (5 bases). This CDR3 region has 12 residues. Trimming cost V 4 bases and J 8 bases, with 8 bases left between them. Germline CDR1 and CDR2: SEHNR and FQNEAQ (reference sequence).

This sequence joins TRBV2 and TRBJ1-4; a weak D match, TRBD1 (5 bases). The germline V gene encodes CDR1 SNHLY and CDR2 FYNNEI. The germline V and J ends were trimmed by 4 bases and 7 bases, with 13 bases remaining between them. This CDR3 spans 14 amino acids. The CDR3 bases are TGTGCCAGCAGTGGGTACAGGCTCGGTGAAAAACTGTTTTTT. Protein: CASSGYRLGEKLFF.

The genes are TRBV30 and TRBJ1-3, with 8 bases identical to TRBD1. Germline values: CDR1 GTSNPN, CDR2 SVGIG (reference sequence). The CDR3 spans 14 residues. Losses at the gene ends were 0 bases for V and 8 bases for J; bases not matched to a gene: 6. The CDR3 region has the DNA TGTGCCTGGAGTGTACCCAGGGGGCTGGACACCATATATTTT. It is translated as CAWSVPRGLDTIYF.

The rearrangement links TRBV19 to TRBJ1-5; 7 bases are shared with TRBD1. Germline V CDR1 and CDR2: LNHDA, SQIVND (reference sequence). Germline trimming cut 5 bases from V and 5 bases from J; bases unmatched to any gene: 12. There are 16 residues in the CDR3. The chain's CDR3 is CASSLKDRPRDQPQHF. CDR3 in DNA: TGTGCCAGTAGTTTAAAGGACAGGCCACGGGATCAGCCCCAGCATTTT. Full variable domain (missing parts from reference TRBV19 and TRBJ1-5): DGGITQSPKYLFRKEGQNVTLSCEQNLNHDAMYWYRQDPGQGLRLIYYSQIVNDFQKGDIAEGYSVSREKKESFPLTVTSAQKNPTAFYLCASSLKDRPRDQPQHFGDGTRLSIL.

The J gene is TRBJ1-1, the V gene TRBV18, with D maybe TRBD1 (6 bases). V lost 3 bases and J 6 bases, leaving 8 bases between the germline ends. The CDR3 is 12 amino acids. CDR1 is KGHSH and CDR2 is LQKENI in the germline V gene. The CDR3 loop is CASSPKGAEAFF. CDR3 nucleotides: TGTGCCAGCTCACCTAAGGGGGCTGAAGCTTTCTTT.

V gene TRBV6-6 combines with J gene TRBJ2-7; TRBD1 matches 8 bases. The CDR3 is 13 amino acids. Germline V CDR1 and CDR2: MNHNY, SVGAGI (reference sequence). Germline trimming cut 4 bases from V and 6 bases from J; bases unmatched to any gene: 5. CDR3 coding DNA: TGTGCCAGCAGTTCCGACAGGGGTACCGAGCAGTACTTC. Translated, it gives CASSSDRGTEQYF.

The chain employs TRBV7-2 and TRBJ2-1, with 7 positions matching TRBD1. In germline, CDR1 is SGHTA, CDR2 FQGNSA. The CDR3 runs to 15 residues. V shed 4 bases and J 3 bases; nucleotides not matched to a gene: 6. CDR3 residues: CASSSQGNYYNEQFF. Here the CDR3 DNA reads TGTGCCAGCAGCTCACAGGGGAACTACTACAATGAGCAGTTCTTC.

V and J are TRBV30 and TRBJ1-1; D may be TRBD1 (6 bases). Deletions cut 2 bases from V and 0 bases from J, with 10 bases between. Germline V lookup: CDR1 GTSNPN, CDR2 SVGIG (reference sequence). The CDR3 sequence is 14 residues long. DNA for the CDR3: TGTGCCTGGAGTAGGGGGACCTTGAACACTGAAGCTTTCTTT. Its protein is CAWSRGTLNTEAFF.

This chain links TRBV18 with TRBJ2-1; 8 nucleotides align to TRBD2. The CDR3 loop spans 15 amino acids. Looked up from germline, CDR1 is KGHSH and CDR2 is LQKENI. The V and J ends lost 5 bases and 0 bases, in that order; junction bases with no gene match: 3. CDR3 residues: CASSTSGSSYNEQFF. Here the CDR3 DNA reads TGTGCCAGCTCAACCAGCGGGAGCTCCTACAATGAGCAGTTCTTC.

This chain connects TRBV30 to TRBJ1-2; D perhaps matches TRBD1 (6 bases). The length of the CDR3 is 13 residues. The V gene lost 1 base and the J gene lost 7 bases, with 13 bases spanning the gap. Germline V gene sequence: CDR1 GTSNPN, CDR2 SVGIG (reference sequence). CDR3 bases: TGTGCCTGGAGTGGCACAGGGTTGGTTGGCTACACCTTC. This translates into CAWSGTGLVGYTF.

To note about this clone: One end of the junction fails to match germline, which may point to a read error. This rearrangement joins TRBV5-6 to TRBJ1-3; D possibly corresponds to TRBD1 (6 bases). The germline V gene has CDR1 SGHDT and CDR2 YYEEEE. CDR3 length: 13 residues. The CDR3 coding sequence is TGTGCCAGCAGTCAACCGCAGGGGATCCGAATTGATTTT. Translation: CASSQPQGIRIDF.

This clone came up once. The V call is TRBV2, the J call TRBJ2-5; maybe TRBD1 (5 bases). The CDR3 consists of 17 residues. CDR1 and CDR2 (germline): SNHLY, FYNNEI. Trimming cost V 0 bases and J 1 base, with 15 bases left between them. The CDR3 sequence: CASSEAFTTVAQETQYF. The CDR3 nucleotides read TGTGCCAGCAGTGAAGCTTTTACGACAGTGGCCCAAGAGACCCAGTACTTC.

The DNA for the CDR3 is TGTGCCTCATACTACGGGACTGAAGCTTTCTTT. It is translated as CASYYGTEAFF. The gene calls are TRBV28 and TRBJ1-1; no clear D gene. The germline V gene has CDR1 MDHEN and CDR2 SYDVKM. This CDR3 spans 11 amino acids. V was shortened by 11 bases and J by 5 bases, with 12 bases between the two germline ends.

The chain recombines TRBV13 with TRBJ1-2; TRBD1 is a possible D gene (6 bases). The CDR3 consists of 15 residues. Trimming took off 5 bases at V and 4 bases at J, with 17 bases between the two ends. Germline assignment: CDR1 PRHDT and CDR2 FYEKMQ (reference sequence). CDR3: CASSPSQGSGYGYTF. The CDR3 DNA reads TGTGCCAGCAGCCCCTCACAGGGAAGTGGCTATGGCTACACCTTC.

This chain links TRBV4-3 with TRBJ2-2; TRBD1 aligns across 9 bases. The V gene end was trimmed by 5 bases and the J gene end by 3 bases; junction bases not matched to a gene: 4. CDR1 is LGHNA and CDR2 is YSLEER in the germline V gene. The CDR3 is 15 residues long. The CDR3 region has the DNA TGCGCCAGCAGCACACAGGGGGCGGACACCGGGGAGCTGTTTTTT. It translates to CASSTQGADTGELFF.

This chain connects TRBV14 to TRBJ2-2; D gene unclear. CDR3 length equals 15 residues. V lost 0 bases and J 7 bases, leaving 12 bases between the germline ends. Germline V CDR1 and CDR2: SGHDN, FVKESK. As DNA, the CDR3 is TGTGCCAGCAGCCAAGAATTTCTCGCTATCGGGGAGCTGTTTTTT. It specifies CASSQEFLAIGELFF.